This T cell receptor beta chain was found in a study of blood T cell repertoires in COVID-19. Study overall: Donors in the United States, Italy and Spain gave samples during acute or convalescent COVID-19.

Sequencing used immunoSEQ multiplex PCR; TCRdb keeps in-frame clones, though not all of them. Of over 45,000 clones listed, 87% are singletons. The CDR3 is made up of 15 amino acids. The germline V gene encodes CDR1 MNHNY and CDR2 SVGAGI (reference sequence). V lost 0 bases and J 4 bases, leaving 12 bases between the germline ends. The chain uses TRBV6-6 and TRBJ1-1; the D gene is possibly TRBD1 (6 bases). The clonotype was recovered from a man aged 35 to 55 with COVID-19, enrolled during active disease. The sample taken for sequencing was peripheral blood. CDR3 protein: CASSYSVTGLTEAFF. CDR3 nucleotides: TGTGCCAGCAGTTACTCGGTAACAGGGCTCACTGAAGCTTTCTTT.